This paragraph covers one T cell receptor (beta chain) sequence. What it recognizes is unknown. The source of the sample is a study of cytomegalovirus exposure and HLA in healthy donors. The PCR ran on 60 Vbeta and 13 Jbeta primers. The protocol was immunoSEQ multiplex PCR, while the TCRdb copy is restricted to in-frame clones and leaves out a portion. Of more than 95,000 clones in the sample, 70% to 80% were seen once. Germline loops: CDR1 SGHRS, CDR2 YFSETQ. V was pared by 4 bases and J by 7 bases, with 12 bases between. The CDR3 has 13 amino acids. Study-level findings and limits: An apparent linkage of common viral pathogens to several of the most significant clusters emerged in a later analysis.

The chain couples TRBV5-1 to TRBJ2-1, with a tentative D call TRBD1 (5 bases). What was sequenced was PBMCs. This receptor was identified in a young woman in good health and CMV-seronegative. The CDR3 DNA is TGCGCCAGCAGCCCTCAGGGTTGGAATGAGCAGTTCTTC. It codes for CASSPQGWNEQFF.